This TCR beta chain was captured by sequencing in a study of shared clonotypes between healthy human individuals. Study background: Each donor contributed plates that comprised three CD4 naive, three CD4 memory, two CD8 naive and one CD8 memory.

This CDR3 spans 13 amino acids. In germline, CDR1 is SEHNR, CDR2 FQNEAQ (reference sequence). Trimming cost V 3 bases and J 4 bases, with 9 bases left between them. Study-wide findings and caveats: Sampling involved blood alone; tissue repertoires likely differ. Memory subsets had estimated richness that was generally smaller than that of naive subsets.

A word on this clone: The antigen remains undetermined.

The data were produced by immunoSEQ multiplex PCR, yet TCRdb's version contains in-frame clones alone and is incomplete. The table includes 2,500,000 or so clones, more than 80% detected once. Division of CD4+ cells produced a CD45RA+ naive subset and a CD45RA-negative memory subset. The V and J genes are TRBV7-9 and TRBJ1-2, with D hard to call. Sequenced: naive CD4+ T cells sorted from blood. As to subset: CD45RA+ positively selected. The TCR sequence derives from a young man in good health. The CDR3 spells CASSFGQSYGYTF. DNA of the CDR3: TGTGCCAGCAGCTTCGGCCAGTCCTATGGCTACACCTTC. The full variable domain, its missing parts supplied by reference TRBV7-9 and TRBJ1-2, is DTGVSQNPRHKITKRGQNVTFRCDPISEHNRLYWYRQTLGQGPEFLTYFQNEAQLEKSRLLSDRFSAERPKGSFSTLEIQRTEQGDSAMYLCASSFGQSYGYTFGSGTRLTVV.